The table lists the clone carrying this TCR beta chain with many counts. Indicated time point: after trial treatment. The sample's treatment: LDRT plus nivolumab, ipilimumab, low-dose cyclophosphamide and aspirin (RACIN trial). Eligible patients bore advanced solid tumors devoid of tumor-infiltrating lymphocytes. The CDR3 covers 15 residues. V lost 11 bases to trimming and J lost 1 base, with 19 bases between them. The V gene's germline CDR1 is LNHNV and CDR2 YYDKDF (reference sequence). Covering alpha and beta chains, TRAV- and TRBV-specific primers were used for the first-strand cDNA. TCR amplification involved roughly 21 PCR cycles with a constant-region primer and V-primer adapter. TCRdb re-called the reads with MiXCR, one entry per CDR3 protein. The sample lists some 57,000 distinct CDR3 sequences; approximately 22% were seen once. The data were taken from a study of low-dose radiotherapy and immunotherapy resistance in tumors. Across the study: Cohort 1 was given 0.5 Gy fractions every 2 weeks, 6.5 Gy in total. A dose of 1 Gy per fraction every two weeks went to Cohort 2, totaling 13 Gy over 26 weeks.

This specimen consisted of PBMCs, obtained after low-dose radiotherapy plus immunotherapy. The V call is TRBV15, the J call TRBJ2-3; a weak D match, TRBD2 (6 bases). The receptor's source is a male donor with prostate cancer. CDR3 residues: CAVKPRREGTDTQYF. The CDR3 DNA reads as TGTGCCGTAAAACCAAGGAGGGAGGGCACAGATACGCAGTATTTT. Looking up the rest from reference TRBV15 and TRBJ2-3 gives the full variable domain: DAMVIQNPRYQVTQFGKPVTLSCSQTLNHNVMYWYQQKSSQAPKLLFHYYDKDFNNEADTPDNFQSRRPNTSFCFLDIRSPGLGDTAMYLCAVKPRREGTDTQYFGPGTRLTVL.